These 8 T cell receptor beta chains originate from one sample sequenced in a study of CD8 T cells in Susac syndrome. With random hexamers, about 0.45 to 1 ug RNA was reverse transcribed. MiXCR, run by TCRdb on the immunoSEQ multiplex PCR reads, gives a single entry per CDR3 protein. The table records around 140,000 distinct CDR3 sequences, roughly 95% of them present only once. Sequencing was done on a sample of CD4+ T cells from PBMCs. These receptors were collected from a human donor with multiple sclerosis.

CDR3 in amino acids: CASSDRPSSYEQYF. CDR3 sequence (DNA): TGTGCCAGCAGTGACAGGCCCAGCTCCTACGAGCAGTACTTC. The chain links TRBV28 to TRBJ2-7; the D gene is possibly TRBD1 (6 bases). The V end lost 5 bases, the J end lost 0 bases, and 11 bases lay between the germline ends. The CDR3 is 14 residues long. CDR1 is MDHEN and CDR2 is SYDVKM in the germline V gene. The variable domain in full, with the rest retrieved from reference TRBV28 and TRBJ2-7, is DVKVTQSSRYLVKRTGEKVFLECVQDMDHENMFWYRQDPGLGLRLIYFSYDVKMKEKGDIPEGYSVSREKKERFSLILESASTNQTSMYLCASSDRPSSYEQYFGPGTRLTVT.

This clonotype occurred once. The gene calls are TRBV5-1 and TRBJ2-3; 14 bases match TRBD2. V shed 3 bases, J shed 4 bases, and the junction held 13 bases outside the gene matches. Per the germline V gene, CDR1 is SGHRS and CDR2 is YFSETQ. There are 19 residues in the CDR3. The CDR3 nucleotides read TGCGCCAGCAGCTCAACACTGATGACTAGCGGGAGGGGGGCAGATACGCAGTATTTT. This codes for CASSSTLMTSGRGADTQYF. Full variable domain (remainder filled in from reference TRBV5-1 and TRBJ2-3): KAGVTQTPRYLIKTRGQQVTLSCSPISGHRSVSWYQQTPGQGLQFLFEYFSETQRNKGNFPGRFSGRQFSNSRSEMNVSTLELGDSALYLCASSSTLMTSGRGADTQYFGPGTRLTVL.

This CDR3 is CASSQQGGFYEQFF. The CDR3 coding sequence is TGTGCCAGCAGCCAACAGGGGGGATTCTATGAGCAGTTCTTC. This sequence joins TRBV14 and TRBJ2-1, with D possibly matching TRBD1 (7 bases). Germline loops: CDR1 SGHDN, CDR2 FVKESK. Trimming left V 2 bases short and J 8 bases short, with 13 bases between. This CDR3 has 14 residues.

This clonotype was observed once. The chain employs TRBV3-1 and TRBJ2-3; D might be TRBD1 (6 bases). The ends were cut back, 1 base at V and 0 bases at J, with 8 bases in the middle. The CDR3 contains 15 residues. Germline-derived CDR1 and CDR2 are LGHDT and YNNKEL (reference sequence). CDR3 DNA: TGTGCCAGCAGCCAAGGGGACACAAGCACAGATACGCAGTATTTT. Residues: CASSQGDTSTDTQYF.

The chain links TRBV25-1 to TRBJ1-1; 7 positions agree with TRBD1. Germline CDR1 is MGHDK and CDR2 is SYGVNS. V shed 5 bases and J 4 bases; nucleotides not matched to a gene: 4. The CDR3 consists of 13 residues. In DNA form, the CDR3 reads TGTGCCAGCAGTAGGGCAGGGGGCACTGAAGCTTTCTTT. This sequence encodes CASSRAGGTEAFF.

The chain carries TRBV23-1 and TRBJ1-1; a weak D match, TRBD1 (5 bases). TRBV23-1 is an open reading frame, and its role is uncertain. V lost 0 bases and J 0 bases, leaving 11 bases between the germline ends. This CDR3 region has 16 residues. CDR3 nucleotide sequence: TGCGCCAGCAGTCAATCCCAGGGACTGATGAACACTGAAGCTTTCTTT. Translation: CASSQSQGLMNTEAFF.

The gene calls are TRBV2 and TRBJ2-3, with D perhaps matching TRBD2 (6 bases). Germline CDR1 and CDR2: SNHLY and FYNNEI. This CDR3 comprises 15 residues. Trimming stripped 0 bases from V and 1 base from J, with 8 bases between. CDR3 amino acids: CASSEAPSGTDTQYF. The CDR3 nucleotides are TGTGCCAGCAGTGAAGCGCCTAGCGGCACAGATACGCAGTATTTT.

The V call is TRBV7-6, the J call TRBJ1-1; 7 positions match TRBD1. V lost 5 bases and J lost 10; bases outside the gene matches: 13. Germline CDR1 reads SGHVS; CDR2 reads FNYEAQ. This CDR3 spans 14 amino acids. CDR3 sequence reads: CASSPADRESGAFF. Written as DNA, the CDR3 is TGTGCCAGCAGCCCTGCAGACAGGGAAAGCGGAGCTTTCTTT.